The rows below give T cell receptor beta chains drawn from one sample of a study of shared clonotypes between healthy human individuals. The repertoire was sequenced with immunoSEQ multiplex PCR; TCRdb's copy has only in-frame clones and lacks some. This sample carries approximately 1,000,000 clones, around 78% of them seen once, and the ten largest clones take around 0.47%. Sequenced: memory CD4+ T cells from PBMCs. The receptor source for this set is a man aged 18 to 30 in good health. Some clones in this sample may be carry-over from other donors' samples. The CDR3 runs from the conserved cysteine through the conserved F or W. The order of the fields is D gene, V gene, clone size, J gene, CDR3 protein, CDR3 DNA. The D gene is left open where the match is weak. The size field is filled for only some rows; it gives once, few, many or a size class.

d_gene: TRBD2; v_gene: TRBV7-2; abundance: .; j_gene: TRBJ2-3; CDR3aa: CASHERASGSADTQYF; CDR3nt: TGTGCCAGTCACGAACGGGCTAGCGGGAGTGCAGATACGCAGTATTTT
d_gene: .; v_gene: TRBV29-1; abundance: .; j_gene: TRBJ2-7; CDR3aa: CSVARVLGYEQYF; CDR3nt: TGCAGCGTTGCCAGGGTTTTAGGCTACGAGCAGTACTTC
d_gene: .; v_gene: TRBV6-5; abundance: .; j_gene: TRBJ2-7; CDR3aa: CASSYGTPGEQYF; CDR3nt: TGTGCCAGCAGTTACGGGACACCCGGGGAGCAGTACTTC
d_gene: .; v_gene: TRBV6-5; abundance: .; j_gene: TRBJ2-1; CDR3aa: CASRSYSGQFF; CDR3nt: TGTGCCAGCAGATCATACAGTGGGCAGTTCTTC
d_gene: .; v_gene: TRBV28; abundance: few; j_gene: TRBJ2-7; CDR3aa: CAGSSGRSYEQYF; CDR3nt: TGTGCCGGCAGCTCAGGACGATCCTACGAGCAGTACTTC
d_gene: .; v_gene: TRBV28; abundance: once; j_gene: TRBJ2-7; CDR3aa: CASSLSNTYEQYF; CDR3nt: TGTGCCAGCAGTTTAAGTAACACTTACGAGCAGTACTTC
d_gene: .; v_gene: TRBV6-1; abundance: .; j_gene: TRBJ2-7; CDR3aa: CASTRTGTTSYEQYF; CDR3nt: TGTGCCAGCACTCGGACCGGGACCACCTCCTACGAGCAGTACTTC
d_gene: TRBD2; v_gene: TRBV5-1; abundance: .; j_gene: TRBJ2-2; CDR3aa: CASSLSGLAGAGELFF; CDR3nt: TGCGCCAGCAGCTTGTCTGGACTAGCGGGAGCCGGGGAGCTGTTTTTT
d_gene: .; v_gene: TRBV6-1; abundance: .; j_gene: TRBJ1-1; CDR3aa: CASSEGGVNTEAFF; CDR3nt: TGTGCCAGCAGTGAAGGGGGCGTGAACACTGAAGCTTTCTTT
d_gene: TRBD2; v_gene: TRBV5-1; abundance: .; j_gene: TRBJ2-1; CDR3aa: CASSPTSGRHYNEQFF; CDR3nt: TGCGCCAGCAGTCCCACTAGCGGGAGACACTACAATGAGCAGTTCTTC
d_gene: .; v_gene: TRBV7-7; abundance: .; j_gene: TRBJ2-2; CDR3aa: CASSLNSGENTGELFF; CDR3nt: TGTGCCAGCAGCTTAAATTCGGGGGAGAACACCGGGGAGCTGTTTTTT
d_gene: .; v_gene: TRBV4-2; abundance: many; j_gene: TRBJ1-2; CDR3aa: CASSQVGTLIDYGYTF; CDR3nt: TGTGCCAGCAGCCAAGTTGGAACTCTGATCGACTATGGCTACACCTTC
d_gene: TRBD2; v_gene: TRBV11-1; abundance: .; j_gene: TRBJ2-1; CDR3aa: CASTAGTSGYNEQFF; CDR3nt: TGTGCCAGCACGGCCGGGACTAGCGGGTACAATGAGCAGTTCTTC
d_gene: .; v_gene: TRBV9; abundance: .; j_gene: TRBJ2-5; CDR3aa: CASSVGGNLRETQYF; CDR3nt: TGTGCCAGCAGCGTAGGGGGTAATTTGCGGGAGACCCAGTACTTC
d_gene: .; v_gene: TRBV2; abundance: .; j_gene: TRBJ1-1; CDR3aa: CASSKQGVNTEAFF; CDR3nt: TGTGCCAGCAGTAAACAGGGAGTGAACACTGAAGCTTTCTTT
d_gene: TRBD1; v_gene: TRBV19; abundance: few; j_gene: TRBJ1-2; CDR3aa: CASSRGQGQYGYTF; CDR3nt: TGTGCCAGTAGTAGGGGACAGGGCCAATATGGCTACACCTTC
d_gene: TRBD1; v_gene: TRBV29-1; abundance: .; j_gene: TRBJ1-2; CDR3aa: CSVVGTGFYGYTF; CDR3nt: TGCAGCGTTGTCGGGACAGGATTCTATGGCTACACCTTC
d_gene: TRBD1; v_gene: TRBV11-2; abundance: .; j_gene: TRBJ2-7; CDR3aa: CASRYRGNEQYF; CDR3nt: TGTGCCAGCAGATACAGGGGCAACGAGCAGTACTTC
d_gene: .; v_gene: TRBV14; abundance: .; j_gene: TRBJ2-1; CDR3aa: CASSQDLTAPNNEQFF; CDR3nt: TGTGCCAGCAGCCAAGATCTCACCGCACCAAACAATGAGCAGTTCTTC
d_gene: .; v_gene: TRBV14; abundance: .; j_gene: TRBJ2-1; CDR3aa: CASSRRNAYLDEQFF; CDR3nt: TGTGCCAGCAGCCGTCGGAACGCCTACCTTGATGAGCAGTTCTTC
d_gene: .; v_gene: TRBV25-1; abundance: .; j_gene: TRBJ2-7; CDR3aa: CASSRDFPYEQYF; CDR3nt: TGTGCCAGCAGCCGGGACTTCCCTTACGAGCAGTACTTC